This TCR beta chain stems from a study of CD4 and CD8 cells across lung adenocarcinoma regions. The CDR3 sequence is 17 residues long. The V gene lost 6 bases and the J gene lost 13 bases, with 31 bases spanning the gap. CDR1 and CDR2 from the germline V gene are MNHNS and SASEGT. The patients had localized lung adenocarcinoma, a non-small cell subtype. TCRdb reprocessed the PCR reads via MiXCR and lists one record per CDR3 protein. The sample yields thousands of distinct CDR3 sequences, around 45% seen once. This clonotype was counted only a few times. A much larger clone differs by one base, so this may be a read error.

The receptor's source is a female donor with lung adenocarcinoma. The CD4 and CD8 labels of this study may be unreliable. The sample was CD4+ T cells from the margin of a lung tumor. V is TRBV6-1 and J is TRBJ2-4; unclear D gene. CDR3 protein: CASSSLWSDALRNEQYF. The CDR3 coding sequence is TGTGCCAGCAGCTCTCTCTGGAGTGACGCATTAAGGAATGAGCAGTACTTC.